The source of this T cell receptor beta chain is a study of blood T cell repertoires in COVID-19. Study overall: The United States, Italy and Spain supplied acute and convalescent COVID-19 samples. The analysed material was cDNA or gDNA that came from T cells, B-cell-depleted T cells, or PBMCs.

Study processing details: Counts of nucleated cells, estimated from reference gene primer amplification, were obtained. Here immunoSEQ multiplex PCR was the method, and the copy in TCRdb shows in-frame clones only, minus some. That table supplies the V and J calls and clone size; D and trimming were determined from the DNA. This table holds approximately 73,000 clones, roughly 89% found once. CDR1 SGHNT and CDR2 YYREEE come from the germline V gene (reference sequence). The junction had 3 bases not matched to a gene; V was cut back by 3 bases and J by 2 bases. This CDR3 is 14 amino acids long. This clone appeared a single time.

This receptor was obtained from an elderly man with acute or convalescent COVID-19. The rearrangement uses TRBV5-4 and TRBJ1-1; TRBD1 matches 8 bases. The sequencing input was peripheral blood. CDR3 sequence (DNA): TGTGCCAGCAGCTCAGGGGGCATCAACACTGAAGCTTTCTTT. Protein product: CASSSGGINTEAFF.